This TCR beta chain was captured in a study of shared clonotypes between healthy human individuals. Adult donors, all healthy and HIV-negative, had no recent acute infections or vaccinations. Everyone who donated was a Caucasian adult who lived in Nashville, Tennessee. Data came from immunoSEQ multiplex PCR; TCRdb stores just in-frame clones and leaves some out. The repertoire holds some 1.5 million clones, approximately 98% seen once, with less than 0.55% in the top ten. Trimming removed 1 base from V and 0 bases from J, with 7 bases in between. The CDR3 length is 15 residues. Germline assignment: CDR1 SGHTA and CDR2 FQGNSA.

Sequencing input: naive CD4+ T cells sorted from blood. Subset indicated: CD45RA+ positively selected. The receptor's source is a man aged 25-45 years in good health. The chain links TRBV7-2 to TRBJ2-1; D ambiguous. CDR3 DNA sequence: TGTGCCAGCAGCTTAGACGCTAGCTCCTACAATGAGCAGTTCTTC. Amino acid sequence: CASSLDASSYNEQFF.